Following are 13 T cell receptor beta chains from one sample sequenced in a study of glioma-infiltrating T cells. Amplification of TCR alpha and beta CDR3 regions from RNA used iRepertoire nested multiplex PCR. TCRdb re-called the multiplex PCR reads with MiXCR, one entry per CDR3 protein. The sample has about 380,000 distinct CDR3 sequences; about 40% are singletons. The sequencing sample was made of glioma tissue, nonneoplastic brain tissue, or PBMCs (not recorded which). The receptors here all came from a human donor with low-grade glioma or glioblastoma, undergoing nonglioma brain surgery, or in good health (not recorded which).

This clonotype was seen at least ten times. This chain connects TRBV6-1 to TRBJ2-1; 12 nucleotides line up with TRBD1. Germline V gives CDR1 MNHNS, CDR2 SASEGT. The CDR3 covers 15 residues. V was pared by 5 bases and J by 10 bases, with 9 bases of the junction left unmatched. CDR3 bases: TGTGCCAGCAGTTCCCGGGACAGGGGGCCTGACGAGCAGTTCTTC. It encodes CASSSRDRGPDEQFF.

This clonotype was seen ten or more times. This chain links TRBV15 with TRBJ2-7; no clear D gene. The V end was cut by 1 base, the J end by 3 bases, with 16 bases between. CDR1 and CDR2 from the germline V gene are LNHNV and YYDKDF (reference sequence). This CDR3 spans 16 amino acids. This chain's CDR3 is CATSRARELSRYEQYF. CDR3 nucleotide sequence: TGTGCCACCAGCAGAGCGAGAGAGTTATCCCGCTACGAGCAGTACTTC.

This clonotype appeared many times. The rearrangement joins TRBV15 to TRBJ2-3, with TRBD2 matching 7 bases. After removal of 3 bases from V and 0 bases from J, the junction contained 6 bases not matched to a gene. The germline V gene has CDR1 LNHNV and CDR2 YYDKDF (reference sequence). The CDR3 sequence is 16 residues long. As DNA, the CDR3 is TGTGCCACCAGCAGTGCGCGGGAGTGGAGCACAGATACGCAGTATTTT. The encoded protein is CATSSAREWSTDTQYF.

The chain employs TRBV7-9 and TRBJ2-7; TRBD1 matches 7 bases. The CDR3 runs to 15 residues. The ends lost 1 base at V and 3 bases at J; junction bases unmatched: 6. Germline V CDR1 and CDR2: SEHNR, FQNEAQ (reference sequence). The CDR3 DNA follows: TGTGCCAGCAGCTTAGGAGGGGGCCGTTACTACGAGCAGTACTTC. It translates to CASSLGGGRYYEQYF.

The CDR3 here is CGSPARVSGITDTQYF. DNA for the CDR3: TGTGGCAGTCCCGCCCGGGTTAGCGGAATCACAGATACGCAGTATTTT. The chain carries TRBV27 and TRBJ2-3; D possibly corresponds to TRBD2 (6 bases). The germline CDR1 and CDR2 sequences are MNHEY and SMNVEV (reference sequence). CDR3 size: 16 residues.

The J gene is TRBJ2-1, the V gene TRBV20-1; 7 bases map to TRBD2. This CDR3 comprises 12 residues. Germline V gene lookup returns CDR1 DFQATT and CDR2 SNEGSKA (reference sequence). This CDR3 is CIGGGNYNEQFF. For the CDR3, the DNA is TGCATTGGGGGAGGGAACTACAATGAGCAGTTCTTC.

Note on this clonotype: A read error is possible here, since a much larger clone lies one base away. This chain uses TRBV6-1 with TRBJ2-3; D is undetermined. V gave up 3 bases and J gave up 0 bases, with 16 bases separating them. The CDR3 length is 17 residues. Germline CDR1 and CDR2: MNHNS and SASEGT. As DNA, the CDR3 is TGTGCCAGCAGTGACCATCGGATAGGGCCTAGCACAGATACGCAGTATTTT. Encoded protein: CASSDHRIGPSTDTQYF.

A few counts support this clonotype. V usage is TRBV5-1 and J usage is TRBJ2-3; D is perhaps TRBD2 (6 bases). Germline V gene data show CDR1 as SGHRS and CDR2 as YFSETQ. This CDR3 region has 16 residues. V was cut by 0 bases and J by 1 base, with 12 bases left in between. CDR3 in DNA: TGCGCCAGCAGCTTGGGGGCGGGATCACGCACAGATACGCAGTATTTT. This encodes CASSLGAGSRTDTQYF.

This clonotype has a count of ten or more. V is TRBV6-1 and J is TRBJ2-1; 9 bases match TRBD1. The trim removed 7 bases at V and 1 base at J, leaving 8 bases unmatched. CDR3 length equals 16 residues. Germline lookup yields CDR1 MNHNS and CDR2 SASEGT. The CDR3 DNA follows: TGTGCCAGCACAGTCGTACAGGGGGCTTCCTACAATGAGCAGTTCTTC. Translated, it gives CASTVVQGASYNEQFF.

In the case of this clonotype: A read error may explain this, as a much larger clone is one base away. The conserved phenylalanine or tryptophan normally closing the CDR3 is absent here, so this likely arose from a read error. The rearrangement uses TRBV20-1 and TRBJ2-7; 9 bases are shared with TRBD1. In germline, CDR1 is DFQATT, CDR2 SNEGSKA (reference sequence). J lost 10 bases, V lost 5 bases, and 12 bases had no gene match. The CDR3 consists of 13 residues. CDR3 in DNA: TGCAGTGCTGTCCGGGACAGGGCCGCCGAACAGTACTAC. Translating it yields CSAVRDRAAEQYY.

The genes are TRBV20-1 and TRBJ2-7; D may be TRBD1 (5 bases). The CDR3 sequence is 16 residues long. V lost 0 bases and J 0 bases, leaving 15 bases between the germline ends. Germline CDR1 and CDR2: DFQATT and SNEGSKA (reference sequence). The DNA for the CDR3 is TGCAGTGCTAGAGAGGTCGGACACTCGAGCTCCTACGAGCAGTACTTC. Its translation is CSAREVGHSSSYEQYF.

This clonotype was seen only a few times. For the CDR3, the DNA is TGTGCCAGTAGTATCAATAATGGACCTTGGAACACTGAAGCTTTCTTT. Translating gives CASSINNGPWNTEAFF. The chain combines TRBV19 with TRBJ1-1; D is uncertain. This CDR3 contains 16 residues. V was trimmed by 3 bases and J by 1 base, leaving 15 bases between them. In germline, CDR1 is LNHDA, CDR2 SQIVND (reference sequence).

The V gene is TRBV5-1, the J gene TRBJ2-1; perhaps D is TRBD1 or TRBD2 (5 bases each). Germline CDR1 reads SGHRS; CDR2 reads YFSETQ. Between the trimmed V and J ends, which lost 5 bases and 9 bases, there was a span of 24 bases. CDR3 length: 16 residues. The CDR3 sequence: CASRPAPGPSFGEQFF. The DNA of the CDR3 is TGCGCCAGCAGACCCGCCCCGGGACCTTCCTTCGGTGAGCAGTTCTTC.